Detailed here is one T cell receptor beta chain. This specimen comes from a study of blood T cell repertoires in COVID-19. Study-wide background: Researchers got acute and convalescent COVID-19 samples from the United States, Italy and Spain. Sources were T cells, B-cell-depleted T cells, or PBMCs; the material itself was cDNA or gDNA.

In the authors' workflow: Reference gene primer amplification gave nucleated cell count estimates. Sequencing used immunoSEQ multiplex PCR; TCRdb keeps in-frame clones, though not all of them. The V and J calls and clone size come from that table; D and trimming were worked out from the DNA. The sample contains 60,000 to 80,000 clones, more than 70% of which appear only once. V lost 8 bases, J lost 4 bases, and 23 bases lay in between. The germline V gene encodes CDR1 LGHDT and CDR2 YNNKEL (reference sequence). This CDR3 is 16 amino acids long. The rearrangement joins TRBV3-1 (or the pseudogene TRBV3-2) to TRBJ2-5; D perhaps matches TRBD2 (7 bases). The sequence was collected from a man in his fifties with active COVID-19. Sequencing input: peripheral blood. This chain's CDR3 is CASRGLAVKHRETQYF. The CDR3 DNA reads TGTGCCAGCCGGGGGCTAGCGGTAAAGCATAGAGAGACCCAGTACTTC.